Listed here is a single TCR beta chain. The germline V gene encodes CDR1 SGHAT and CDR2 FQNNGV. V lost 5 bases, J lost 3 bases, and 8 bases lay in between. This CDR3 comprises 13 residues. The data are from a study of Ad26.COV2.S vaccination and SARS-CoV-2 variants. Measured with immunoSEQ multiplex PCR; TCRdb has only the in-frame clones, and not every one. The table records more than 300,000 clones, 86% of them present only once. As for treatment: 15 to 20 received Ad26.COV2.S at low or high dose, single or two shots; roughly 5 received placebo; per-sample allocation not given. The study sampled participants on day 63 after the first vaccine or placebo injection.

The clonotype was recovered from a person aged 18-65 years who received the Ad26.COV2.S COVID-19 vaccine or a placebo. The sample in question was peripheral blood, obtained in a trial of Ad26.COV2.S vaccine versus placebo. The V gene is TRBV11-2, the J gene TRBJ2-1; D possibly uses TRBD1 or TRBD2 (5 bases each). The CDR3 coding sequence is TGTGCCAGCAGCCGGGACGTCTACAATGAGCAGTTCTTC. Protein product: CASSRDVYNEQFF.